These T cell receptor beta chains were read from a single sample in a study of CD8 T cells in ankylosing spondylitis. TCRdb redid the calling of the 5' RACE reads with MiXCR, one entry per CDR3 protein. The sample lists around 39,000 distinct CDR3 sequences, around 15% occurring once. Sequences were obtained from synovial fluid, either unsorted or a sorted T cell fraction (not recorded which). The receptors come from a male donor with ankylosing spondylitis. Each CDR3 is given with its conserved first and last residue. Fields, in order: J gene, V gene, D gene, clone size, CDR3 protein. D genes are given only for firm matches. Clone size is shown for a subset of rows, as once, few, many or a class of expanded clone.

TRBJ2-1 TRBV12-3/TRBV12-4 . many CASSTLVRDEQFF
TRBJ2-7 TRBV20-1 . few CSATRPYYEQYF
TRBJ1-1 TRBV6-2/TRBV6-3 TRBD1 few CASRDWTGATDQAFF
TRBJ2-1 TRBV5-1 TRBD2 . CASSLATSGGSNEQFF
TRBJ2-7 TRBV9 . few CASSGDTYEQYF
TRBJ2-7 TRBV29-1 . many CSVSAGSYEQYF
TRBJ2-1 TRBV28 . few CASSLPFRGARFF
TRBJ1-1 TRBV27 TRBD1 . CASSYRGRTVTEAFF
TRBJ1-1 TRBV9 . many CASSSVRASSMNTEAFF
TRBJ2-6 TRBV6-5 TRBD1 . CASSSETGAGANVLTF
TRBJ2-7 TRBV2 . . CASSAGFVYEQYF
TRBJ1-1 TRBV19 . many CASSISENTEAFF
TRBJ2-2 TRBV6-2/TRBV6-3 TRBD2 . CASSSGASGDHTGELFF
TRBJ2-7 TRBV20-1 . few CSARVPSSYEQYF
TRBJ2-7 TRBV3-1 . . CASSQAGLSRYEQYF
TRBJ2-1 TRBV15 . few CATSRDPGNEQFF
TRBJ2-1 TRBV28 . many CASSLEWGDNEQFF
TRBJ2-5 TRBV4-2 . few CASSLLRGEQETQYF
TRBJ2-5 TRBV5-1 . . CASSLAVQETQYF
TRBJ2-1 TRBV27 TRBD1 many CASSLSTGASYNEQFF
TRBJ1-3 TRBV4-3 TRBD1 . CASSQTQDRAGNTIYF
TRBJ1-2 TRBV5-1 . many CASSWSGTVYGYTF
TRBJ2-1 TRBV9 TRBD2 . CASSESGRAYNEQFF
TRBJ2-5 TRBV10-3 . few CAISERTAQETQYF
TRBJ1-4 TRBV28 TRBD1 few CASSPTGDSWWKLFF
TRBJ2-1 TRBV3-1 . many CASSRGDLTINEQFF
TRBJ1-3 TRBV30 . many CAWSPQGSGNTIYF
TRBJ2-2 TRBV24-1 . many CATRGGDDTGELFF
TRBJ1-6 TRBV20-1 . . CSAREPRGEPVSPLHF
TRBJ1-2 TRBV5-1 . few CASSSWTENYGYTF
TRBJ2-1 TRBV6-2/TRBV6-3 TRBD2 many CASSSGSSYNEQFF
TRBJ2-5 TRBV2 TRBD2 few CASRKAGGPGETQYF
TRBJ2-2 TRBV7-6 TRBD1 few CASSHGQGAINTGELFF
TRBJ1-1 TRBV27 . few CASSPRPYPGTEAFF
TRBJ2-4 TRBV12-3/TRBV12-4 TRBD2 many CASSLRTSGLRYF
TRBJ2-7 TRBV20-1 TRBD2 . CSARASGRAEQYF
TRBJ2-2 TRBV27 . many CASSPTENTGELFF
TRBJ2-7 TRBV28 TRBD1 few CASSLPDRVPSYEQYF
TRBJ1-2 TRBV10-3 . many CAISESGNLYGYTF
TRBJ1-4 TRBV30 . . CAWSVSEKLFF
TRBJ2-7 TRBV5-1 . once CASRNDRFSYEQYF
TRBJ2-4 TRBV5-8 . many CASSGLELAKNIQYF
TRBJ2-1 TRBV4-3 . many CASSRLLDSHNEQFF
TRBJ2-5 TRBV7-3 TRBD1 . CASSRFPGTGFFQETQYF
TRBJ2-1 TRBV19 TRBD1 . CASSWDRLQFF
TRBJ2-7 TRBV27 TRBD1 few CASSSPGTAMYEQYF
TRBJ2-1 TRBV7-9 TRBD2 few CASSFSPGRGGDEQFF
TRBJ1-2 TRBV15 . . CATSRRGIPSDGYTF
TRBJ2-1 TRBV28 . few CASRPGLENNEQFF
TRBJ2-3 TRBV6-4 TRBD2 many CASSGLAGGPDTQYF
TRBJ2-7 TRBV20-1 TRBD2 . CSASPPSGHSYEQYF
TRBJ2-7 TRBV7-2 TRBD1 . CASSAAGDRSYEQYF
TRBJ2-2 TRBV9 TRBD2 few CASSVDGGGGVTGELFF
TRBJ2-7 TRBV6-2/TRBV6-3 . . CASSPNRGTGEQYF
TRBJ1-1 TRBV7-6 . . CASSLAAGGHTEAFF
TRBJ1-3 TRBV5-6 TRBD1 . CASRGQDLIAYF
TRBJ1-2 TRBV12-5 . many CASGLSATYGYTF
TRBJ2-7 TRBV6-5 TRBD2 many CASSYSSGGSYEQYF
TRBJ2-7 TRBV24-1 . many CATSPRVHNYEQYF